A single sample is the source of the 2 T cell receptor beta chains below, sequenced in a study of neurological immune-mediated disorders (dated by TCRdb to between 2017 and 2020). The receptor library was made with 5' RACE. Reads for this sample came from an Illumina HiSeq 2500. In TCRdb, the public reads were trimmed at Q25 with fastp and aligned with MiXCR, with productive beta chains retained. When rows share a CDR3 protein, they turn into one entry using the most common DNA and genes. In all, the sample holds approximately 37,000 distinct CDR3 sequences, and roughly 3.8% of those were seen once. The leading ten clones occupy under 2.5% of the sample. Sample: PBMCs. These receptors were obtained from a man aged 25 to 40 with multiple sclerosis.

With regard to this clonotype: At one end the junction does not follow the germline gene, possibly because of a read error. For the CDR3, the DNA is TGTGCCATCAGTGAACAGGGGGCTGGGCAGCCCCAGAATTTT. Its translation is CAISEQGAGQPQNF. V is TRBV10-3 and J is TRBJ1-5; TRBD1 matches 9 bases. Per germline, CDR1 ENHRY and CDR2 SYGVKD. This CDR3 contains 14 residues.

This clonotype has just a few counts. The J gene is TRBJ2-3, the V gene TRBV11-3; D is possibly TRBD1 (6 bases). The CDR3 runs to 17 residues. The germline V gene encodes CDR1 SGHNT and CDR2 YENEEA. Between the trimmed V and J ends, which lost 5 bases and 2 bases, there was a span of 20 bases. DNA of the CDR3: TGTGCCAGCAGCGGATTCCAGGGGAATACATACACAGATACGCAGTATTTT. As protein: CASSGFQGNTYTDTQYF.